These 7 T cell receptor beta chains share one sample of origin, sequenced in a study of T cell changes during pregnancy in multiple sclerosis. Using immunoSEQ multiplex PCR, the repertoire was profiled, and TCRdb retains in-frame clones only, with some absent. The data contain roughly 69,000 clones, about 92% of them singletons. Sequences were derived from peripheral blood, sampled after pregnancy. These receptors were taken from a female donor with multiple sclerosis, enrolled in a pregnancy study.

J is TRBJ2-1 and V is TRBV5-1, with 10 bases fitting TRBD2. CDR1 and CDR2 from the germline V gene are SGHRS and YFSETQ. The CDR3 contains 17 residues. V lost 4 bases and J lost 10; bases outside the gene matches: 17. CDR3 sequence (DNA): TGCGCCAGCAGCGTCTCGGCTAGCGGGAGCCCCCCCGGAGAGCAGTTCTTC. It translates to CASSVSASGSPPGEQFF. The variable domain in full, completed from reference TRBV5-1 and TRBJ2-1, reads KAGVTQTPRYLIKTRGQQVTLSCSPISGHRSVSWYQQTPGQGLQFLFEYFSETQRNKGNFPGRFSGRQFSNSRSEMNVSTLELGDSALYLCASSVSASGSPPGEQFFGPGTRLTVL.

The rearrangement links TRBV6-5 to TRBJ2-1; 8 nucleotides match TRBD1. From germline, CDR1 is MNHEY and CDR2 SVGAGI. V lost 5 bases to trimming and J lost 9 bases; unmatched junction nucleotides: 9. The CDR3 is 14 residues long. The CDR3 is CASSKGQGPGEQFF. In DNA, the CDR3 is TGTGCCAGCAGTAAAGGACAGGGTCCAGGTGAGCAGTTCTTC.

The V gene is TRBV5-1, the J gene TRBJ2-1; 14 bases are a match to TRBD2. This CDR3 region has 16 residues. Germline assignment: CDR1 SGHRS and CDR2 YFSETQ. Trimming at V came to 1 base and at J to 4 bases, leaving 1 base not matched to a gene. The CDR3 loop is CASSLRTSGGYNEQFF. Written as DNA, the CDR3 is TGCGCCAGCAGCTTGCGGACTAGCGGGGGGTACAATGAGCAGTTCTTC.

The V gene is TRBV10-1, the J gene TRBJ2-2; 8 bases are a match to TRBD2. The junction had 6 bases not matched to a gene; V was cut back by 8 bases and J by 4 bases. The CDR3 length is 14 residues. Germline loops: CDR1 WNHNN, CDR2 SYGVQD (reference sequence). The CDR3 is CASGPGGSTGELFF. CDR3 sequence (DNA): TGCGCCAGCGGTCCGGGAGGGAGCACCGGGGAGCTGTTTTTT.

The V gene is TRBV28, the J gene TRBJ2-7; D might be TRBD1 (7 bases). CDR1 is MDHEN and CDR2 is SYDVKM in the germline V gene. Deletions cut 5 bases from V and 0 bases from J, with 14 bases between. This CDR3 spans 15 amino acids. In DNA, the CDR3 is TGTGCCAGCAGTCCAGGGGGGACAACCTCCTACGAGCAGTACTTC. Amino acids: CASSPGGTTSYEQYF.

The rearrangement joins TRBV30 to TRBJ1-1; tentatively, D is TRBD1 (5 bases). This CDR3 has 12 amino acids. V lost 3 bases and J lost 10, with 15 bases in between. The germline V gene encodes CDR1 GTSNPN and CDR2 SVGIG (reference sequence). Here the CDR3 reads CAWSLTKGPAFF. CDR3 DNA sequence: TGTGCCTGGAGCCTAACCAAGGGGCCAGCTTTCTTT.

The rearrangement joins TRBV6-1 to TRBJ1-2, with D possibly matching TRBD1 (5 bases). This CDR3 contains 13 residues. Germline V gene sequence: CDR1 MNHNS, CDR2 SASEGT. Deletions cut 2 bases from V and 7 bases from J, with 11 bases between. This CDR3 reads CASSEIGGGGYTF. The CDR3 region has the DNA TGTGCCAGCAGTGAAATCGGGGGTGGTGGCTACACCTTC.